The 28 T cell receptor beta chains below come from one sample, sequenced in a study of identical twins. TCRdb passed the 5' RACE reads through MiXCR, listing each CDR3 protein once. The sample includes 430,000 or so distinct CDR3 sequences, less than 25% of them seen just once. These same records also appear under a second study, on T cells expressing NK-cell markers.

Source material: CD4+ T cells sorted from blood. These receptors all come from a young woman in good health.

DNA for the CDR3: TGCAGTGCTCCTCATCGGGGGGGATCCTACGAGCAGTACTTC. Its protein product is CSAPHRGGSYEQYF. The rearrangement uses TRBV20-1 and TRBJ2-7; TRBD2 matches 8 bases. This CDR3 has 14 amino acids. The germline V gene encodes CDR1 DFQATT and CDR2 SNEGSKA (reference sequence). Trimming at V came to 5 bases and at J to 1 base, leaving 7 bases not matched to a gene.

This clonotype was seen a few times. DNA for the CDR3: TGTGCCAGCAGCACACCATTAGGGAATACGCAGTATTTT. Translation gives CASSTPLGNTQYF. The V and J genes are TRBV7-2 and TRBJ2-3; no clear D. The CDR3 runs to 13 residues. V gave up 5 bases and J gave up 7 bases, with 13 bases separating them. Germline V gene sequence: CDR1 SGHTA, CDR2 FQGNSA.

About this clonotype: The CDR3 end shows no conserved phenylalanine or tryptophan, and so a read error is likely. V usage is TRBV12-3 or TRBV12-4 and J usage is TRBJ2-7; 10 nucleotides line up with TRBD2. The V and J ends lost 3 bases and 2 bases, in that order; junction bases with no gene match: 4. There are 15 residues in the CDR3. CDR3 bases: TGTGCCAGCAGTTTTCGGACTAGCGGAACCTACGAGCAGTACCTC. Translating it yields CASSFRTSGTYEQYL.

This clonotype was detected only a few times. The rearrangement uses TRBV5-5 and TRBJ2-7; TRBD2 aligns across 8 bases. CDR1 and CDR2 (germline): SGHKS, YYEKEE (reference sequence). With V trimmed by 4 bases and J by 2 bases, 8 bases remained unmatched. This CDR3 contains 15 residues. The CDR3 reads CASSQTSGYTYEQYF. DNA for the CDR3: TGTGCCAGCAGCCAAACTAGCGGTTATACCTACGAGCAGTACTTC. The full variable domain, rest sourced from reference TRBV5-5 and TRBJ2-7, is DAGVTQSPTHLIKTRGQQVTLRCSPISGHKSVSWYQQVLGQGPQFIFQYYEKEERGRGNFPDRFSARQFPNYSSELNVNALLLGDSALYLCASSQTSGYTYEQYFGPGTRLTVT.

The chain recombines TRBV5-6 with TRBJ2-1; possible D gene TRBD2, 5 bases. Deletions cut 1 base from V and 12 bases from J, with 11 bases between. Germline V CDR1 and CDR2: SGHDT, YYEEEE. This CDR3 contains 12 residues. In DNA form, the CDR3 reads TGTGCCAGCAGCTTGTTGATGGAGGTGCAGTTCTTC. Translating gives CASSLLMEVQFF.

This clonotype was counted only a few times. The J gene is TRBJ1-2, the V gene TRBV19, with a weak D call TRBD1 (5 bases). Trimming took 8 bases from V and 4 from J, leaving 17 bases between them. CDR1 LNHDA and CDR2 SQIVND come from the germline V gene (reference sequence). The CDR3 runs to 14 residues. The CDR3 nucleotides are TGTGCCAGTCGGATCTCGGGACGTAGCTATGGCTACACCTTC. Protein: CASRISGRSYGYTF.

The chain joins TRBV7-9 to TRBJ2-3; D unresolved. The CDR3 is 12 amino acids. The V gene lost 5 bases and the J gene lost 6 bases, with 9 bases spanning the gap. CDR1 and CDR2 (germline): SEHNR, FQNEAQ (reference sequence). CDR3 bases: TGTGCCAGCAGCGCCGCGGTTGATACGCAGTATTTT. Encoded protein: CASSAAVDTQYF.

This rearrangement joins TRBV5-1 to TRBJ1-1, with TRBD1 matching over 7 bases. J gave up 9 bases and V 6 bases, and 11 bases lay outside the gene matches. This CDR3 has 13 amino acids. Germline V gene data show CDR1 as SGHRS and CDR2 as YFSETQ. As DNA, the CDR3 is TGCGCCAGCACCCCTGGCGGGGACAGAAAAGCTTTCTTT. Residues: CASTPGGDRKAFF.

V usage is TRBV12-3 or TRBV12-4 and J usage is TRBJ1-1, with D maybe TRBD1 (6 bases). V was cut by 3 bases and J by 5 bases, with 10 bases left in between. The CDR3 loop spans 13 amino acids. CDR3 protein: CASSFQGLTEAFF. Written as DNA, the CDR3 is TGTGCCAGCAGTTTTCAGGGGTTGACTGAAGCTTTCTTT.

This clonotype was counted a few times. The CDR3 sequence is CSALQGVAAAFF. The CDR3, as DNA: TGCAGCGCCCTACAGGGGGTAGCGGCCGCTTTCTTT. The V gene is TRBV29-1, the J gene TRBJ1-1; 8 nucleotides agree with TRBD1. From germline, CDR1 is SQVTM and CDR2 ANQGSEA. The junction had 12 bases not matched to a gene; V was cut back by 7 bases and J by 11 bases. The CDR3 contains 12 residues.

This clonotype was recorded a few times. The J gene is TRBJ1-1, the V gene TRBV29-1; 10 bases are shared with TRBD1. CDR3 length equals 13 residues. Germline V gene lookup returns CDR1 SQVTM and CDR2 ANQGSEA. After removal of 6 bases from V and 3 bases from J, the junction contained 4 bases not matched to a gene. In DNA form, the CDR3 reads TGCAGCGTGGGACAGGGGTGGGACACTGAAGCTTTCTTT. It encodes CSVGQGWDTEAFF.

The chain combines TRBV18 with TRBJ2-5, with D unclear. The CDR3 is made up of 16 amino acids. Germline CDR1 reads KGHSH; CDR2 reads LQKENI. V dropped 3 bases and J dropped 0 bases, with 14 bases sitting between them. CDR3 sequence reads: CASSPASQPYQETQYF. CDR3 nucleotides: TGTGCCAGCTCACCCGCCTCCCAACCGTACCAAGAGACCCAGTACTTC.

The chain uses TRBV7-2 and TRBJ2-1, with 9 bases lining up with TRBD2. This CDR3 has 16 residues. Trimming cost V 5 bases and J 10 bases; bases outside gene matches: 15. The V gene's germline CDR1 is SGHTA and CDR2 FQGNSA. CDR3 region: CASSTGGSGRGREQFF. CDR3 nucleotides: TGTGCCAGCAGCACCGGGGGTAGCGGGAGAGGTCGGGAGCAGTTCTTC.

The chain links TRBV2 to TRBJ2-2, with 14 positions matching TRBD2. The CDR3 has 14 residues. The germline CDR1 and CDR2 sequences are SNHLY and FYNNEI. After removal of 8 bases from V and 6 bases from J, the junction contained 2 bases not matched to a gene. The CDR3 sequence is CASLTSGRAGELFF. The DNA for the CDR3 is TGTGCCAGCCTGACTAGCGGGAGGGCCGGGGAGCTGTTTTTT.

The chain employs TRBV24-1 and TRBJ2-7; weak D call: TRBD2 (6 bases). V lost 3 bases to trimming and J lost 5 bases, with 13 bases between them. Germline assignment: CDR1 KGHDR and CDR2 SFDVKD. This CDR3 has 14 residues. DNA of the CDR3: TGTGCCACCAGTGATCCCGGGACTTCCGACGAGCAGTACTTC. Translation: CATSDPGTSDEQYF.

This clonotype was seen a few times. The chain's CDR3 is CASNRRQGRNEQFF. CDR3 DNA sequence: TGTGCCAGCAATCGACGACAGGGAAGAAATGAGCAGTTCTTC. The rearrangement uses TRBV6-1 and TRBJ2-1; 7 bases are shared with TRBD1. Germline CDR1 and CDR2: MNHNS and SASEGT. V trimming: 7 bases; J trimming: 7 bases; junction bases outside the gene matches: 10. This CDR3 is 14 amino acids long.

The V and J genes are TRBV5-5 and TRBJ1-2; D gene ambiguous. The V gene's germline CDR1 is SGHKS and CDR2 YYEKEE (reference sequence). The germline V and J ends were trimmed by 5 bases and 4 bases, with 18 bases remaining between them. The CDR3 is made up of 15 amino acids. CDR3 in DNA: TGTGCCAGCAGTTTCGCACCGGACGGAATCTATGGCTACACCTTC. This gives the protein CASSFAPDGIYGYTF.

V usage is TRBV9 and J usage is TRBJ2-7; 9 bases are shared with TRBD2. J lost 4 bases, V lost 0 bases, and 5 bases had no gene match. The CDR3 totals 15 residues. The germline V gene has CDR1 SGDLS and CDR2 YYNGEE. For the CDR3, the DNA is TGTGCCAGCAGCGTAGGGGGTAGCGGGAGATACGAGCAGTACTTC. Translation gives CASSVGGSGRYEQYF.

V gene TRBV12-3 or TRBV12-4 combines with J gene TRBJ2-3; perhaps TRBD2 as D (7 bases). Trimming took 6 bases from V and 1 from J, leaving 14 bases between them. This CDR3 region has 15 residues. CDR3 amino acids: CASSLGGGGTDTQYF. The CDR3 nucleotides read TGTGCCAGCAGCCTGGGGGGGGGCGGCACAGATACGCAGTATTTT.

The rearrangement links TRBV10-3 to TRBJ2-7, with TRBD1 identical over 8 bases. Germline assignment: CDR1 ENHRY and CDR2 SYGVKD. Trimming took 2 bases from V and 10 from J; bases not matched to a gene: 7. The CDR3 loop spans 13 amino acids. The CDR3 DNA follows: TGTGCCATCAGTGAGACACAGGGGGGCGGACAGTACTTC. Its protein product is CAISETQGGGQYF.

The sample holds a few counts of this clonotype. The rearrangement uses TRBV20-1 and TRBJ1-1; unclear D gene. Germline V gene sequence: CDR1 DFQATT, CDR2 SNEGSKA (reference sequence). This CDR3 contains 13 residues. Deletions cut 6 bases from V and 2 bases from J, with 13 bases between. This chain's CDR3 is CSAPPAANTEAFF. The DNA of the CDR3 is TGCAGTGCCCCACCAGCGGCTAACACTGAAGCTTTCTTT.

This clonotype was seen only a few times. This chain uses TRBV3-1 with TRBJ2-7; D might be TRBD2 (5 bases). This CDR3 comprises 11 residues. Trimming shortened V by 6 bases and J by 6 bases, and 9 bases separated the two germline ends. Germline V gives CDR1 LGHDT, CDR2 YNNKEL (reference sequence). The CDR3: CASRSDFEQYF. Here the CDR3 DNA reads TGTGCCAGCAGATCGGACTTCGAGCAGTACTTC.

The V and J genes are TRBV29-1 and TRBJ2-3; TRBD1 aligns across 8 bases. Per germline, CDR1 SQVTM and CDR2 ANQGSEA. This CDR3 has 12 amino acids. V gave up 7 bases and J gave up 4 bases; unmatched junction bases: 4. This CDR3 is CSAGQGPDTQYF. The CDR3 DNA follows: TGCAGCGCAGGACAGGGACCAGATACGCAGTATTTT.

This clonotype was seen ten or more times. The V gene is TRBV29-1, the J gene TRBJ2-2; TRBD1 is a possible D gene (5 bases). CDR3 size: 11 residues. The ends were cut back, 7 bases at V and 5 bases at J, with 8 bases in the middle. The germline V gene has CDR1 SQVTM and CDR2 ANQGSEA. CDR3 loop: CSAHRTGELFF. In DNA form, the CDR3 reads TGCAGCGCCCACAGGACCGGGGAGCTGTTTTTT.

The chain links TRBV12-3 or TRBV12-4 to TRBJ2-2; TRBD1 is a possible D gene (5 bases). The CDR3 is 14 amino acids. Trimming pared 7 bases from V and 5 bases from J, leaving 14 bases between. The CDR3 sequence is CASTLGVTTGELFF. As DNA, the CDR3 is TGTGCCAGCACCCTAGGGGTAACTACCGGGGAGCTGTTTTTT.

This clonotype was seen a handful of times. V is TRBV20-1 and J is TRBJ2-3, with D perhaps TRBD1 (5 bases). The V and J ends lost 4 bases and 0 bases respectively, with 11 bases between them. CDR3 length: 14 amino acids. Per the germline V gene, CDR1 is DFQATT and CDR2 is SNEGSKA (reference sequence). Written as DNA, the CDR3 is TGCAGTGCTATCAGACAGCCTAGCACAGATACGCAGTATTTT. Translated: CSAIRQPSTDTQYF.

V usage is TRBV29-1 and J usage is TRBJ2-7; the D gene could be TRBD1 or TRBD2 (6 bases each). Trimming took off 5 bases at V and 3 bases at J, with 17 bases between the two ends. This CDR3 region has 14 residues. Per germline, CDR1 SQVTM and CDR2 ANQGSEA. The CDR3 spells CSVLVGGRLYEQYF. The CDR3 DNA follows: TGCAGCGTTTTGGTCGGGGGCCGGCTCTACGAGCAGTACTTC.

The sample holds one count of this clonotype. This chain joins TRBV4-1 and TRBJ1-4, with TRBD1 matching over 7 bases. V lost 0 bases, J lost 8 bases, and 6 bases stayed unmatched. This CDR3 is built from 15 residues. Germline V gene sequence: CDR1 MGHRA, CDR2 YSYEKL. As DNA, the CDR3 is TGCGCCAGCAGCCAAGAGACAGGGAGTTACGAAAAACTGTTTTTT. This gives the protein CASSQETGSYEKLFF.